These 25 T cell receptor beta chains came from one sample sequenced in a study of CD8+CD57+ T cells in acquired aplastic anemia. Template material for TCR beta VDJ and CDR3 profiling consisted of genomic DNA. From the reads, TCRdb called clonotypes with MiXCR, one entry per CDR3 protein. This sample has 150,000 or so distinct CDR3 sequences, with about 52% found just once. Patients sequenced had flow cytometry evidence of CD8+CD57+ cell expansion. Sequenced input: sorted CD4+, CD8+, or CD8+CD57+ T cells (not recorded which) from PBMCs. The receptor source for this set is a human donor with aplastic anemia.

The chain joins TRBV7-3 to TRBJ2-7; D uncertain. This CDR3 region has 9 residues. The V gene's germline CDR1 is SGHTA and CDR2 FQGTGA. Trimming took off 5 bases at V and 9 bases at J, with 5 bases between the two ends. CDR3 sequence (DNA): TGTGCCAGCAGCCCCTGGCAGTACTTC. It yields the protein CASSPWQYF.

The rearrangement uses TRBV4-1 and TRBJ1-2, with 8 bases fitting TRBD1. CDR1 and CDR2 (germline): MGHRA, YSYEKL. The CDR3 is made up of 19 amino acids. J lost 3 bases, V lost 0 bases, and 15 bases had no gene match. The CDR3: CASSQDLRTGRERDYGYTF. In DNA, the CDR3 is TGCGCCAGCAGCCAAGATCTCCGGACAGGGCGGGAAAGGGACTATGGCTACACCTTC.

The sample holds many counts of this clonotype. The chain combines TRBV7-9 with TRBJ2-7; D is undetermined. Trimming pared 3 bases from V and 0 bases from J, leaving 6 bases between. The CDR3 extends over 13 amino acids. Germline assignment: CDR1 SEHNR and CDR2 FQNEAQ (reference sequence). The CDR3 reads CASSFPFSYEQYF. Here the CDR3 DNA reads TGTGCCAGCAGCTTCCCCTTCTCCTACGAGCAGTACTTC.

The V call is TRBV19, the J call TRBJ1-5; the match to TRBD1 covers 7 bases. This CDR3 is 16 amino acids long. V lost 2 bases and J lost 4; bases outside the gene matches: 8. Germline CDR1 reads LNHDA; CDR2 reads SQIVND (reference sequence). CDR3 sequence (DNA): TGTGCCAGTAGTATATCCCCAGGGGGTGGAAATCAGCCCCAGCATTTT. This gives the protein CASSISPGGGNQPQHF.

This clonotype was observed a handful of times. This chain connects TRBV2 to TRBJ1-1; unclear D gene. The CDR3 is made up of 13 amino acids. Germline V gene lookup returns CDR1 SNHLY and CDR2 FYNNEI. V lost 6 bases and J lost 0, with 8 bases in between. The CDR3 spells CASSAVVNTEAFF. CDR3 nucleotides: TGTGCCAGCAGCGCGGTAGTGAACACTGAAGCTTTCTTT.

There are many counts of this clonotype. The chain's CDR3 is CASGPDSPGGSPLHF. In DNA form, the CDR3 reads TGTGCCAGCGGCCCGGACAGTCCCGGCGGTTCACCCCTCCACTTT. The chain uses TRBV6-1 and TRBJ1-6, with D perhaps matching TRBD1 (6 bases). The germline gives CDR1 MNHNS, CDR2 SASEGT. V lost 8 bases and J lost 9, with 20 bases in between. The CDR3 runs to 15 residues.

With respect to this clonotype: A much larger clone differs by one base, so this may be a read error. The V and J genes are TRBV9 and TRBJ2-7, with D perhaps being TRBD1 or TRBD2 (5 bases each). This CDR3 has 11 amino acids. Germline V gene sequence: CDR1 SGDLS, CDR2 YYNGEE. V lost 2 bases and J lost 7, with 7 bases in between. The CDR3 DNA sequence: TGTGCCAGCAGCGTCGGGGCTGAGCAGTACTTC. This translates into CASSVGAEQYF.

The chain's CDR3 is CSARDGLAGDTQYF. The CDR3, as DNA: TGCAGTGCTAGAGATGGGCTAGCAGGAGATACGCAGTATTTT. The genes are TRBV20-1 and TRBJ2-3; D is perhaps TRBD2 (5 bases). CDR1 DFQATT and CDR2 SNEGSKA come from the germline V gene (reference sequence). Trimming cost V 0 bases and J 5 bases, with 12 bases left between them. The CDR3 consists of 14 residues.

This clonotype was found many times. The gene calls are TRBV12-3 or TRBV12-4 and TRBJ1-2; D may be TRBD1 (5 bases). This CDR3 has 15 residues. Trimming took 6 bases from V and 0 from J, leaving 14 bases between them. The CDR3 is CASSPRQRTNYGYTF. The CDR3 DNA is TGTGCCAGCAGCCCCCGACAGAGAACTAACTATGGCTACACCTTC.

There are many counts of this clonotype. The chain is built from TRBV7-9 and TRBJ2-2; 7 nucleotides align to TRBD1. From germline, CDR1 is SEHNR and CDR2 FQNEAQ (reference sequence). V shed 5 bases, J shed 11 bases, and the junction held 5 bases outside the gene matches. The CDR3 totals 12 residues. The CDR3 DNA is TGTGCCAGCAGCCCGAGGACAGGAGAGCTGTTTTTT. It encodes CASSPRTGELFF.

This sequence joins TRBV15 and TRBJ1-5; D gene ambiguous. V was clipped by 0 bases and J by 7 bases, with 7 bases between them. The CDR3 covers 13 residues. The germline V gene has CDR1 LNHNV and CDR2 YYDKDF (reference sequence). The chain's CDR3 is CATSREPGQPQHF. The CDR3 DNA is TGTGCCACCAGCAGAGAGCCCGGCCAGCCCCAGCATTTT.

There are a few counts of this clonotype. This rearrangement joins TRBV6-4 to TRBJ2-7; 14 bases are shared with TRBD2. From germline, CDR1 is MRHNA and CDR2 SNTAGT. The CDR3 consists of 15 residues. V was pared by 5 bases and J by 1 base, with 1 base of the junction left unmatched. CDR3 sequence reads: CASSRTSGGSYEQYF. The CDR3 coding sequence is TGTGCCAGCAGTCGGACTAGCGGGGGGTCCTACGAGCAGTACTTC.

This clonotype has a single count. The V and J genes are TRBV19 and TRBJ1-2; D is undetermined. The CDR3 is 13 residues long. CDR1 LNHDA and CDR2 SQIVND come from the germline V gene (reference sequence). V was cut by 8 bases and J by 7 bases, with 17 bases left in between. The CDR3 nucleotides read TGTGCCAGTTTAGAGTGGGGAGGAAGTGGCTACACCTTC. Amino acids: CASLEWGGSGYTF.

The chain links TRBV7-8 to TRBJ2-1, with 8 positions matching TRBD1. Germline CDR1 is SGHVS and CDR2 is FQNEAQ. This CDR3 has 16 amino acids. J was trimmed by 5 bases and V by 0 bases; bases with no gene match: 6. CDR3 amino acids: CASSLAGTGPDNEQFF. In nucleotides, the CDR3 is TGTGCCAGCAGCTTAGCCGGGACAGGCCCCGACAATGAGCAGTTCTTC.

In this sample, this clonotype turned up once. The chain uses TRBV6-4 and TRBJ2-1; 8 nucleotides line up with TRBD1. After removal of 6 bases from V and 10 bases from J, the junction contained 5 bases not matched to a gene. CDR1 MRHNA and CDR2 SNTAGT come from the germline V gene. The CDR3 is 12 residues long. The CDR3 sequence is CASRETGVEQFF. The CDR3 region has the DNA TGTGCCAGCAGGGAGACAGGGGTCGAGCAGTTCTTC.

The gene calls are TRBV11-1 and TRBJ2-3; D possibly matches TRBD1 or TRBD2 (5 bases each). From germline, CDR1 is SGHAT and CDR2 FQDESV (reference sequence). The germline V and J ends were trimmed by 4 bases and 2 bases, with 13 bases remaining between them. CDR3 length equals 15 residues. CDR3 sequence (DNA): TGTGCCAGCAGCTACCGGGACCGAACCACAGATACGCAGTATTTT. Translated, it gives CASSYRDRTTDTQYF.

V and J are TRBV4-1 and TRBJ1-1; D perhaps matches TRBD1 (5 bases). CDR1 is MGHRA, CDR2 YSYEKL, per germline. Trimming left V 6 bases short and J 4 bases short, with 15 bases between. The CDR3 runs to 14 residues. CDR3 coding DNA: TGCGCCAGCAGAGGATTGACAGCGGGCACTGAAGCTTTCTTT. Encoded protein: CASRGLTAGTEAFF.

This chain links TRBV19 with TRBJ1-5; D might be TRBD1 (5 bases). The V gene lost 4 bases and the J gene lost 5 bases, with 12 bases spanning the gap. CDR1 and CDR2 from the germline V gene are LNHDA and SQIVND (reference sequence). This CDR3 spans 14 amino acids. The CDR3 DNA is TGTGCCAGTAGTAGAGTGGCGGGGGATCAGCCCCAGCATTTT. This codes for CASSRVAGDQPQHF.

The chain employs TRBV19 and TRBJ2-7; 10 bases fit TRBD2. The germline CDR1 and CDR2 sequences are LNHDA and SQIVND (reference sequence). The CDR3 runs 13 residues. Trimming took 8 bases from V and 1 from J; bases not matched to a gene: 2. DNA for the CDR3: TGTGCCAGTCAGCGGGAGGGATCCTACGAGCAGTACTTC. It translates to CASQREGSYEQYF.

Turning to this clonotype: A much bigger clone sits one base away, suggesting this may be a read error. The chain combines TRBV20-1 with TRBJ2-1, with 10 bases matching TRBD2. The CDR3 length is 16 residues. Per the germline V gene, CDR1 is DFQATT and CDR2 is SNEGSKA (reference sequence). CDR3 residues: CSARTPSGGYYNERFF. The CDR3 DNA is TGCAGTGCTAGAACCCCTAGCGGGGGATACTACAATGAGCGGTTCTTC.

The chain combines TRBV12-3 or TRBV12-4 with TRBJ1-2; D might be TRBD1 (5 bases). This CDR3 has 15 amino acids. The V gene lost 4 bases and the J gene lost 4 bases, with 16 bases spanning the gap. For the CDR3, the DNA is TGTGCCAGCAGTTCGACAGCAACACCGCTCTATGGCTACACCTTC. Amino acids: CASSSTATPLYGYTF.

This clonotype was seen repeatedly, ten times or more. The chain employs TRBV24-1 and TRBJ2-7; TRBD1 matches at 7 bases. Trimming cost V 3 bases and J 5 bases; bases outside gene matches: 3. The CDR3 runs 13 residues. Germline values: CDR1 KGHDR, CDR2 SFDVKD. In DNA, the CDR3 is TGTGCCACCAGTGATAACAGGGGACACGAGCAGTACTTC. This sequence encodes CATSDNRGHEQYF.

The chain carries TRBV6-5 and TRBJ1-6; 11 bases map to TRBD1. This CDR3 is built from 10 residues. V dropped 8 bases and J dropped 16; count of bases not matched to a gene: 1. The germline V gene has CDR1 MNHEY and CDR2 SVGAGI. CDR3 sequence reads: CASGQGALHF. In nucleotides, the CDR3 is TGTGCCAGCGGACAGGGGGCTCTCCACTTT.

The sample holds many counts of this clonotype. The J gene is TRBJ2-4, the V gene TRBV19; D is perhaps TRBD1 or TRBD2 (5 bases each). Looked up from germline, CDR1 is LNHDA and CDR2 is SQIVND (reference sequence). V lost 4 bases to trimming and J lost 7 bases, with 11 bases between them. The CDR3 length is 13 residues. The CDR3 sequence is CASSTGTRNIQYF. The CDR3 DNA reads as TGTGCCAGTAGTACCGGGACCCGCAACATTCAGTACTTC. Supplemented by reference TRBV19 and TRBJ2-4, the full variable domain reads DGGITQSPKYLFRKEGQNVTLSCEQNLNHDAMYWYRQDPGQGLRLIYYSQIVNDFQKGDIAEGYSVSREKKESFPLTVTSAQKNPTAFYLCASSTGTRNIQYFGAGTRLSVL.

The chain is built from TRBV5-1 and TRBJ2-3; 7 bases agree with TRBD1. The V gene end was trimmed by 4 bases and the J gene end by 1 base; junction bases not matched to a gene: 6. CDR1 SGHRS and CDR2 YFSETQ come from the germline V gene. This CDR3 region has 15 residues. CDR3 bases: TGCGCCAGCAGCGGGGAAGGACAGGGCACAGATACGCAGTATTTT. Translating it yields CASSGEGQGTDTQYF.